One and the same sample provided the 27 T cell receptor beta chains below, sequenced in a study of response to subunit inactivated influenza vaccine. TCRdb ran MiXCR on the RT-PCR reads and lists one entry per CDR3 protein. The sample includes more than 550,000 distinct CDR3 sequences, about an eighth of them seen just once. Sequencing used PBMCs from blood, obtained on the day of vaccination. These receptors all stem from a man aged 45 to 65 who received an inactivated influenza vaccine.

The rearrangement joins TRBV6-5 to TRBJ2-2; D unresolved. CDR3 size: 14 residues. CDR1 is MNHEY and CDR2 is SVGAGI in the germline V gene. V lost 2 bases and J lost 3, with 7 bases in between. Here the CDR3 DNA reads TGTGCCAGCAGTTACGGTTGGGACACCGGGGAGCTGTTTTTT. This codes for CASSYGWDTGELFF.

This clonotype occurred a few times. The chain carries TRBV20-1 and TRBJ2-5; 9 bases match TRBD2. CDR1 and CDR2 (germline): DFQATT, SNEGSKA (reference sequence). Losses at the gene ends were 1 base for V and 4 bases for J; bases not matched to a gene: 13. The CDR3 is 17 amino acids. The CDR3 region is CSARGVAGDLARETQYF. DNA of the CDR3: TGCAGTGCTAGAGGGGTAGCGGGAGATCTTGCGCGAGAGACCCAGTACTTC.

The V call is TRBV14, the J call TRBJ2-3; 10 positions agree with TRBD2. This CDR3 contains 16 residues. The V and J ends lost 0 bases and 2 bases, in that order; junction bases with no gene match: 2. The germline V gene has CDR1 SGHDN and CDR2 FVKESK. CDR3 bases: TGTGCCAGCAGCCAAGAACTAGCGGGGAACACAGATACGCAGTATTTT. It specifies CASSQELAGNTDTQYF.

V gene TRBV7-9 combines with J gene TRBJ2-7; perhaps TRBD1 as D (7 bases). Per the germline V gene, CDR1 is SEHNR and CDR2 is FQNEAQ (reference sequence). The CDR3 is 15 amino acids. V lost 5 bases and J lost 0, with 14 bases in between. In DNA, the CDR3 is TGTGCCAGCAGCAACCAGGGGGGAAGCTCCTACGAGCAGTACTTC. Amino acid sequence: CASSNQGGSSYEQYF.

Details on this clonotype: This may stem from a read error, because a much larger clone lies one nucleotide away. The V call is TRBV11-1, the J call TRBJ2-2; D is possibly TRBD1 (6 bases). The CDR3 consists of 14 residues. Germline V lookup: CDR1 SGHAT, CDR2 FQDESV (reference sequence). The CDR3, as DNA: TGTGCCAGCAGCTTACATACAGGGTCCGGGGAGCTGGTTTTT. The encoded protein is CASSLHTGSGELVF.

The gene calls are TRBV7-9 and TRBJ2-1, with no clear D. This CDR3 comprises 13 residues. V was clipped by 6 bases and J by 3 bases, with 9 bases between them. Germline V gene lookup returns CDR1 SEHNR and CDR2 FQNEAQ (reference sequence). CDR3 DNA sequence: TGTGCCAGCAGGAAGTTGGGCTACAATGAGCAGTTCTTC. This sequence encodes CASRKLGYNEQFF.

This chain uses TRBV6-1 with TRBJ1-1; 7 positions agree with TRBD1. The germline gives CDR1 MNHNS, CDR2 SASEGT. The J segment lost 7 bases and the V segment lost 5 bases, leaving 13 bases of the junction unmatched. This CDR3 region has 15 residues. In nucleotides, the CDR3 is TGTGCCAGCAGTATCAACTATCTACAGGGGATTGAAGCTTTCTTT. It specifies CASSINYLQGIEAFF.

This chain joins TRBV12-3 or TRBV12-4 and TRBJ1-1, with TRBD1 identical over 7 bases. The junction had 9 bases not matched to a gene; V was cut back by 4 bases and J by 4 bases. The CDR3 sequence is 15 residues long. CDR3 sequence reads: CASSSHQGVGTEAFF. CDR3 coding DNA: TGTGCCAGCAGTTCTCATCAGGGGGTGGGCACTGAAGCTTTCTTT.

The chain uses TRBV3-1 and TRBJ1-5; D not resolved. The CDR3 extends over 14 amino acids. The germline V gene has CDR1 LGHDT and CDR2 YNNKEL (reference sequence). The V and J ends lost 4 bases and 7 bases respectively, with 14 bases between them. The CDR3 nucleotides read TGTGCCAGCAGCCCAGATACCCTTGGACAGCCCCAGCATTTT. Translated, it gives CASSPDTLGQPQHF.

This clonotype was counted many times. This rearrangement joins TRBV29-1 to TRBJ2-5; D unclear. This CDR3 is 13 amino acids long. V lost 3 bases, J lost 4 bases, and 12 bases lay in between. From germline, CDR1 is SQVTM and CDR2 ANQGSEA. The CDR3 spells CSVDFGRRETQYF. The CDR3 DNA reads as TGCAGCGTTGATTTCGGCCGACGAGAGACCCAGTACTTC.

This clonotype was seen repeatedly, ten times or more. The rearrangement uses TRBV12-3 or TRBV12-4 and TRBJ2-6; no firm D call. V lost 5 bases, J lost 0 bases, and 14 bases lay in between. The CDR3 contains 17 residues. CDR3 nucleotide sequence: TGTGCCAGCAGTGCTCCAGGAAAGAGCTCTGGGGCCAACGTCCTGACTTTC. Protein: CASSAPGKSSGANVLTF.

V and J are TRBV5-1 and TRBJ2-5; 13 nucleotides match TRBD2. The CDR3 spans 17 residues. The J segment lost 2 bases and the V segment lost 3 bases, leaving 7 bases of the junction unmatched. Germline V gives CDR1 SGHRS, CDR2 YFSETQ. The CDR3 loop is CASSWGTSGVPQETQYF. The CDR3 DNA reads TGCGCCAGCAGCTGGGGGACTAGCGGGGTCCCTCAAGAGACCCAGTACTTC.

This clonotype was counted at least ten times. The chain has TRBV12-3 or TRBV12-4 and TRBJ2-3; 8 bases are shared with TRBD2. V lost 3 bases and J lost 0; bases outside the gene matches: 2. The CDR3 is made up of 15 amino acids. The CDR3 reads CASSLASGSTDTQYF. CDR3 DNA sequence: TGTGCCAGCAGTTTGGCTAGCGGGAGCACAGATACGCAGTATTTT.

This clonotype has ten or more counts. The genes are TRBV20-1 and TRBJ2-1; 9 bases are shared with TRBD1. The CDR3 extends over 19 amino acids. Germline V gives CDR1 DFQATT, CDR2 SNEGSKA (reference sequence). J gave up 8 bases and V 0 bases, and 20 bases lay outside the gene matches. The CDR3 region is CSARDGTGRQRYLRDEQFF. CDR3 bases: TGCAGTGCTAGAGATGGGACAGGGAGACAGCGGTACCTACGGGATGAGCAGTTCTTC.

This clonotype was detected many times. The J gene is TRBJ1-5, the V gene TRBV12-3 or TRBV12-4, with D maybe TRBD1 (6 bases). This CDR3 is 17 amino acids long. With 4 bases removed from V and 8 bases from J, the gap between germline ends came to 24 bases. DNA for the CDR3: TGTGCCAGCAGTTCCCTCCCCACGGGGCGGGGGCCTGAGCCCCAGCATTTT. Encoded protein: CASSSLPTGRGPEPQHF.

The chain couples TRBV12-3 or TRBV12-4 to TRBJ1-1, with 9 bases aligning to TRBD1. This CDR3 is built from 14 residues. The junction had 9 bases not matched to a gene; V was cut back by 6 bases and J by 7 bases. The CDR3 loop reads CASSPPTGGGEAFF. DNA of the CDR3: TGTGCCAGCAGCCCTCCGACAGGGGGAGGTGAAGCTTTCTTT.

Only a few counts were recorded for this clonotype. The chain has TRBV25-1 and TRBJ1-1; tentative D call: TRBD1 (5 bases). From germline, CDR1 is MGHDK and CDR2 SYGVNS. The CDR3 spans 12 residues. Trimming cost V 8 bases and J 4 bases, with 11 bases left between them. In nucleotides, the CDR3 is TGTGCCAGCGACAGCCGTGGCACTGAAGCTTTCTTT. Translation: CASDSRGTEAFF.

The chain has TRBV5-1 and TRBJ1-2; D is uncertain. Trimming took 4 bases from V and 4 from J, leaving 17 bases between them. The CDR3 is made up of 15 amino acids. Germline V lookup: CDR1 SGHRS, CDR2 YFSETQ. The CDR3 DNA sequence: TGCGCCAGCAGCCCGGGGATAGCCTATGGCTATGGCTACACCTTC. It encodes CASSPGIAYGYGYTF. The full variable domain, its missing parts supplied by reference TRBV5-1 and TRBJ1-2, is KAGVTQTPRYLIKTRGQQVTLSCSPISGHRSVSWYQQTPGQGLQFLFEYFSETQRNKGNFPGRFSGRQFSNSRSEMNVSTLELGDSALYLCASSPGIAYGYGYTFGSGTRLTVV.

The V gene is TRBV10-3, the J gene TRBJ1-1; 7 bases match TRBD1. The germline V gene encodes CDR1 ENHRY and CDR2 SYGVKD. V trimming: 11 bases; J trimming: 0 bases; junction bases outside the gene matches: 12. The CDR3 runs to 15 residues. CDR3 in amino acids: CAVRYGTDLNTEAFF. As DNA, the CDR3 is TGTGCCGTACGATATGGGACAGATTTGAACACTGAAGCTTTCTTT.

The chain carries TRBV28 and TRBJ2-5; 7 bases line up with TRBD2. This CDR3 spans 15 amino acids. Per germline, CDR1 MDHEN and CDR2 SYDVKM. The V and J ends lost 5 bases and 3 bases, in that order; junction bases with no gene match: 9. The CDR3 sequence is CASSAPGGKEETQYF. DNA of the CDR3: TGTGCCAGCAGTGCCCCCGGGGGGAAGGAAGAGACCCAGTACTTC.

This clonotype appeared a few times. The chain is built from TRBV4-2 and TRBJ2-5; TRBD2 matches at 12 bases. The CDR3 length is 14 residues. Germline V gene lookup returns CDR1 LGHNA and CDR2 YNFKEQ. The V gene end was trimmed by 8 bases and the J gene end by 1 base; junction bases not matched to a gene: 2. The CDR3 coding sequence is TGTGCCAGCGCTAGCGGGGGGGCCCAAGAGACCCAGTACTTC. This encodes CASASGGAQETQYF.

This clonotype was picked up a small number of times. The CDR3, as DNA: TGTGCCATCGCAAGGGGTTTCACAGATACGCAGTATTTT. Amino acid sequence: CAIARGFTDTQYF. The genes are TRBV13 and TRBJ2-3; D possibly corresponds to TRBD1 (5 bases). CDR1 PRHDT and CDR2 FYEKMQ come from the germline V gene (reference sequence). V lost 10 bases and J lost 2, with 13 bases in between. CDR3 length: 13 amino acids.

This chain joins TRBV7-2 and TRBJ1-6; D uncertain. CDR1 and CDR2 (germline): SGHTA, FQGNSA. This CDR3 comprises 14 residues. Trimming left V 5 bases short and J 7 bases short, with 12 bases between. The CDR3: CASSPGPENSPLHF. Here the CDR3 DNA reads TGTGCCAGCAGCCCCGGGCCAGAGAATTCACCCCTCCACTTT.

V gene TRBV24-1 combines with J gene TRBJ2-3, with a tentative D call TRBD2 (6 bases). V was shortened by 3 bases and J by 3 bases, with 12 bases between the two germline ends. CDR1 is KGHDR, CDR2 SFDVKD, per germline. This CDR3 comprises 15 residues. CDR3 coding DNA: TGTGCCACCAGTGATCCCGCAGGGAGGACAGATACGCAGTATTTT. It is translated as CATSDPAGRTDTQYF.

The chain is built from TRBV4-2 and TRBJ1-5; D is unresolved. This CDR3 comprises 15 residues. Germline lookup yields CDR1 LGHNA and CDR2 YNFKEQ. Trimming took 0 bases from V and 4 from J, leaving 10 bases between them. The CDR3 sequence is CASSQDSQQNQPQHF. The DNA for the CDR3 is TGTGCCAGCAGCCAAGATAGCCAGCAAAATCAGCCCCAGCATTTT.

This clonotype occurred a few times. The V gene is TRBV12-3 or TRBV12-4, the J gene TRBJ2-7, with D possibly TRBD1 on 7 matching bases. V dropped 4 bases and J dropped 7 bases, with 23 bases sitting between them. The length of the CDR3 is 16 residues. This CDR3 is CASSSSWQGGEGEQYF. The CDR3 DNA sequence: TGTGCCAGCAGTTCCTCTTGGCAGGGGGGCGAAGGGGAGCAGTACTTC.

The table lists this clonotype with a few counts. V is TRBV6-2 or TRBV6-3 and J is TRBJ1-4; no definite D call. Trimming took off 3 bases at V and 8 bases at J, with 16 bases between the two ends. Germline values: CDR1 MNHEY, CDR2 SVGEGT. The CDR3 loop spans 15 amino acids. CDR3 region: CASSYFRNPIEKLFF. The CDR3 DNA is TGTGCCAGCAGTTATTTCCGGAACCCAATCGAAAAACTGTTTTTT.